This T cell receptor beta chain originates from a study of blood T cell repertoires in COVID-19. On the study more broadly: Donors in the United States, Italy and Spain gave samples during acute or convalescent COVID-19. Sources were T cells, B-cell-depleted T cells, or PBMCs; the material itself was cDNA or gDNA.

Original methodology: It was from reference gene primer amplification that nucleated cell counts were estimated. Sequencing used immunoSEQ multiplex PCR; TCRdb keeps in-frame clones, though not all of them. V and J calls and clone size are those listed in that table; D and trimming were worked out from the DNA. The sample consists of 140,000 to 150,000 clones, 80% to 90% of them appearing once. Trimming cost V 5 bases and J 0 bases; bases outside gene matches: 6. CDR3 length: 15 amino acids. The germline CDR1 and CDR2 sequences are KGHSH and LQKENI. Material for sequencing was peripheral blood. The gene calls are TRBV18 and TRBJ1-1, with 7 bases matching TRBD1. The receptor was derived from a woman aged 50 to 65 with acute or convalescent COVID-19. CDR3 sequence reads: CASSTLGQLNTEAFF. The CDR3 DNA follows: TGTGCCAGCTCAACCCTGGGACAGCTGAACACTGAAGCTTTCTTT.